The entry below gives a single TCR beta chain sequence along with its context. A much larger clone differs from this one at a single base, so this may be a read error. The authors drew ten milliliters of peripheral blood from each donor. Using a J-beta primer mix together with a sample-barcoded 5' primer, a second PCR was run for roughly 7 to 11 cycles. MiXCR was run by TCRdb on the 5' RACE reads, yielding one entry per CDR3 protein. The data contain 630,000 or so distinct CDR3 sequences, about 30% of them singletons. The record originates from a study of blood T cells in healthy people across ages. This clonotype was sampled from a woman of 80 years or more in good health. Sequencing was performed on blood.

The CDR3 DNA reads TGTGCCAGCAGCCAAGAGGGGGGGACCTACAATGAGCAGTACTTC. It specifies CASSQEGGTYNEQYF. The J gene is TRBJ2-1, the V gene TRBV3-1; 7 bases line up with TRBD2. The assigned J gene may be wrong: the sequence end matches TRBJ2-7 better. The CDR3 sequence is 15 residues long. Per the germline V gene, CDR1 is LGHDT and CDR2 is YNNKEL (reference sequence).